The clone carrying this TCR beta chain occurred once. What it binds is unknown. The repertoire was sequenced with immunoSEQ multiplex PCR; TCRdb's copy has only in-frame clones and lacks some. This sample carries 100,000 or so clones, around 94% of them seen once, and the ten largest clones take 2% to 2.5%. The data derive from a study of T cell responses to AZD1222 COVID-19 vaccine. Study summary: Second-dose recipients at about 4 or about 12 weeks were treated as one pooled group. The study, taken as a whole, reports: Regions 160-218 and 743-854 held dominance among vaccine-associated CD4 TCRs, which spanned spike. Following two doses of AZD1222, Spike-specific TCR breadth and depth rose. Just five to seven AZD1222 recipients tested seropositive at baseline.

The length of the CDR3 is 14 residues. Trimming left V 4 bases short and J 0 bases short, with 10 bases between. CDR1 and CDR2 from the germline V gene are LNHDA and SQIVND (reference sequence). This sample comprised peripheral blood, obtained on day 0 of AZD1222 vaccination. This chain joins TRBV19 and TRBJ2-7; D is possibly TRBD2 (5 bases). This receptor was identified in an adult in good health. This CDR3 reads CASSTSGSSYEQYF. The CDR3 DNA sequence: TGTGCCAGTAGTACTTCGGGGAGCTCCTACGAGCAGTACTTC.